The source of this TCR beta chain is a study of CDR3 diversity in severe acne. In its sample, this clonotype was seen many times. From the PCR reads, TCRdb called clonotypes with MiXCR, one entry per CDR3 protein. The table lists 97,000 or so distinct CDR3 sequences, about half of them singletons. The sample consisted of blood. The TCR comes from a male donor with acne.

The CDR3 here is CASSPGPDLNTIYF. In DNA form, the CDR3 reads TGTGCCAGCAGCCCTGGGCCCGACCTTAACACCATATATTTT. The chain couples TRBV9 to TRBJ1-3; D is ambiguous. With 4 bases removed from V and 7 bases from J, the gap between germline ends came to 15 bases. Germline values: CDR1 SGDLS, CDR2 YYNGEE. The length of the CDR3 is 14 residues.